This is a list of T cell receptor beta chains from one sample in a study of cytomegalovirus exposure and HLA in healthy donors. Some clones are missing from TCRdb's copy, which holds only in-frame ones; the method was immunoSEQ multiplex PCR. The sample shows about 64,000 clones, 95% of them seen only once. Sequencing was performed on PBMCs. Receptors originate from a woman aged 18-29 years in good health and CMV-seropositive. Both conserved end residues are part of each CDR3. A D gene is named only where the DNA matches it firmly. The listing skips clone size in some rows; elsewhere it reads once, few, many or a size class.

D gene | J gene | clone size | V gene | CDR3 DNA | CDR3 protein
. | TRBJ2-1 | . | TRBV2 | TGTGCCAGCAGTGAAGTGAACAGGGACTACAATGAGCAGTTCTTC | CASSEVNRDYNEQFF
. | TRBJ2-1 | . | TRBV9 | TGTGCCAGCAGCGTAGATTCGGCGGATGAGCAGTTCTTC | CASSVDSADEQFF
. | TRBJ2-1 | . | TRBV19 | TGTGCCAGTAGTATCGTATCGAACAAGATTGAGCAGTTCTTC | CASSIVSNKIEQFF
TRBD1 | TRBJ2-5 | . | TRBV5-1 | TGCGCCAGCAGCTTCTTACCTGCAGGGGGCGAAGAGACCCAGTACTTC | CASSFLPAGGEETQYF
. | TRBJ2-7 | . | TRBV6-5 | TGTGCCTCATCCAGGCAGGGCTCCTACGAGCAGTACTTC | CASSRQGSYEQYF
TRBD1 | TRBJ2-7 | . | TRBV2 | TGTGCCAGCAGTGAAAGGGCAGGGGGTCAGCAGTACTTC | CASSERAGGQQYF
TRBD2 | TRBJ2-1 | . | TRBV19 | TGTGCCAGTAGTACAAGACTAGCGGGAGGGTACAATGAGCAGTTCTTC | CASSTRLAGGYNEQFF
. | TRBJ1-2 | . | TRBV6-6 | TGTGCCAGCAGTTACTCAGAACTCTATGGCTACACCTTC | CASSYSELYGYTF
TRBD1 | TRBJ1-3 | . | TRBV5-4 | TGTGCCAGCAGCGTGACAGGGTACTCTGGAAACACCATATATTTT | CASSVTGYSGNTIYF
. | TRBJ1-2 | . | TRBV28 | TGTGCCAGCCGAGGACACGATGGCTACACCTTC | CASRGHDGYTF
TRBD2 | TRBJ2-3 | . | TRBV5-1 | TGCGCCAGCAGCTTGGCTAGCGGGAGCACAGATACGCAGTATTTT | CASSLASGSTDTQYF
TRBD1 | TRBJ1-4 | . | TRBV6-1 | TGTGCCAGCAGTGGCTCAGGGGGCGCCGGCCCCAGGAAGCTGTTTTTT | CASSGSGGAGPRKLFF
. | TRBJ2-3 | . | TRBV7-9 | TGTGCCAGCAGCCCCTTCTCCGGGGGCACAGATACGCAGTATTTT | CASSPFSGGTDTQYF
TRBD1 | TRBJ2-7 | . | TRBV6-1 | TGTGCCAGCAGTGGCCCGGACAGGCCTTGGGAGCAGTACTTC | CASSGPDRPWEQYF
TRBD1 | TRBJ1-5 | . | TRBV19 | TGTGCCAGTAGTATAGGGGCAGGGGGCGGGAATCAGCCCCAGCATTTT | CASSIGAGGGNQPQHF
TRBD1 | TRBJ2-7 | . | TRBV27 | TGTGCCAGCAGTTCAGGGGGTCTGAGGGACGAGCAGTACTTC | CASSSGGLRDEQYF
. | TRBJ1-2 | . | TRBV14 | TGTGCCAGCAGCCAAGCGAGGGTTAACTATGGCTACACCTTC | CASSQARVNYGYTF
TRBD1 | TRBJ1-4 | . | TRBV2 | TGTGCCAGCAGCCAGGACAGGCTTAATGAAAAACTGTTTTTT | CASSQDRLNEKLFF
TRBD1 | TRBJ2-4 | . | TRBV19 | TGTGCCAGTAGTATAATAACAGGGGAAAAGGAAAACATTCAGTACTTC | CASSIITGEKENIQYF
. | TRBJ2-1 | . | TRBV11-3 | TGTGCCAGCAGCTTCTCCGGTAGCACCGGATACAATGAGCAGTTCTTC | CASSFSGSTGYNEQFF
. | TRBJ1-1 | once | TRBV2 | TGTGCCAGCAGTGAAGGGGCTGGTAAGAACACTGAAGCTTTCTTT | CASSEGAGKNTEAFF
TRBD2 | TRBJ2-2 | . | TRBV7-8 | TGTGCCAGCAGCCTACACGGGCGGGAGGGGCACACCGGGGAGCTGTTTTTT | CASSLHGREGHTGELFF
TRBD2 | TRBJ2-7 | . | TRBV29-1 | TGCAGCGTTGCCACCACCGGGACTAGTATTTCCGAGCAGTACTTC | CSVATTGTSISEQYF
. | TRBJ2-7 | . | TRBV11-3 | TGTGCCAGCAGCCCAGCCGCCCGGACTCTCTACGAGCAGTACTTC | CASSPAARTLYEQYF
TRBD1 | TRBJ2-2 | once | TRBV18 | TGTGCCAGCTCACCACGGACAGGGGACACCGGGGAGCTGTTTTTT | CASSPRTGDTGELFF
TRBD2 | TRBJ2-5 | . | TRBV4-2 | TGTGCCAGCAGCCAAGAGGGGACTAGCGGGCATACGGGGGAGACCCAGTACTTC | CASSQEGTSGHTGETQYF
. | TRBJ2-5 | . | TRBV9 | TGTGCCAGCAGTGCGGGACCTCTGGGGGGTGGGGAGACCCAGTACTTC | CASSAGPLGGGETQYF
. | TRBJ1-5 | . | TRBV5-1 | TGCGCCAGCAGCTTGGATGTAGGAGGGGGCAATCAGCCCCAGCATTTT | CASSLDVGGGNQPQHF
. | TRBJ2-7 | . | TRBV28 | TGTGCCAGCAGTTTGACAGACCGCTCCGAGCAGTACTTC | CASSLTDRSEQYF
TRBD1 | TRBJ1-5 | . | TRBV15 | TGTGCCACCAGCAGAGCTCGGACAGGGAGAGGGCCCCAGCATTTT | CATSRARTGRGPQHF
. | TRBJ2-7 | . | TRBV27 | TGTGCCAGCAGTTTATCGACGGGGTTAAACCCCTACGAGCAGTACTTC | CASSLSTGLNPYEQYF
. | TRBJ2-2 | . | TRBV9 | TGTGCCAGCAGCCCTGGAGGGCCGAACACCGGGGAGCTGTTTTTT | CASSPGGPNTGELFF